Listed here is a single TCR beta chain. The antigen remains unidentified. With a much larger clone just one base away, this may be a read error. Germline V gives CDR1 SGHTA, CDR2 FQGNSA. The V and J ends lost 4 bases and 0 bases, in that order; junction bases with no gene match: 8. The CDR3 extends over 17 amino acids. This sample is part of a study of post-analysis software for immune sequencing data. Whole-study context: There were relapsing-remitting, secondary progressive and progressive-relapsing multiple sclerosis among the disease courses included.

Whole-study results and caveats: Batch-mates among the samples co-clustered strongly by F measure. Higher frequency in patients than in controls was seen for about five TRBV segments, with TRBV5-6, TRBV5-1 and TRBV20-1 among them. When compared against controls, multiple sclerosis patients showed significantly lower normalized Chao1 diversity.

Tagging with unique molecular identifiers was a feature of the TCR beta cDNA libraries. A population of 1 to 10 million T cells gave rise to around 480,000 cDNA molecules. Each CDR3 protein is one row after TCRdb ran MiXCR on the PCR reads. The data contain about 190,000 distinct CDR3 sequences, around 29% of them singletons. Sequenced input: blood. This clonotype was sampled from a girl aged 2-17 years with multiple sclerosis. The J gene is TRBJ1-2, the V gene TRBV7-2; 10 bases agree with TRBD1. The chain's CDR3 is CASSSRDRGRPNYGYTF. The DNA for the CDR3 is TGTGCCAGCAGCTCGAGGGACAGGGGTCGTCCTAACTATGGCTACACCTTC.